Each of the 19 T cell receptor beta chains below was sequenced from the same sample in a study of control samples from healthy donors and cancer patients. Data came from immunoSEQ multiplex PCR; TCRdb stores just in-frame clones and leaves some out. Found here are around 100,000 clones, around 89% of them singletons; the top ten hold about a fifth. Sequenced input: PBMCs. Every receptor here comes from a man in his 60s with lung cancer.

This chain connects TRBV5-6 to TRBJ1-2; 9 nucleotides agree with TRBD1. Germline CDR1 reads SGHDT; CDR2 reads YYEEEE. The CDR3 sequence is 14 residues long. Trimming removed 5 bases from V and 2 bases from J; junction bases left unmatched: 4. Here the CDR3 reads CASRPDRGNYGYTF. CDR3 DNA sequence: TGTGCCAGCAGGCCTGACAGGGGGAACTATGGCTACACCTTC. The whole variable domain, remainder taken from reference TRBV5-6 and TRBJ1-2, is DAGVTQSPTHLIKTRGQQVTLRCSPKSGHDTVSWYQQALGQGPQFIFQYYEEEERQRGNFPDRFSGHQFPNYSSELNVNALLLGDSALYLCASRPDRGNYGYTFGSGTRLTVV.

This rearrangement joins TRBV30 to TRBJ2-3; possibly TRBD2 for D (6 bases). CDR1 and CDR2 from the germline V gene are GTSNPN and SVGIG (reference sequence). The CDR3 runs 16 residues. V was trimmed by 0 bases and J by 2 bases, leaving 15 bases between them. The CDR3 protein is CAWSVGGTLYTDTQYF. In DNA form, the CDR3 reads TGTGCCTGGAGTGTAGGCGGGACCCTCTACACAGATACGCAGTATTTT. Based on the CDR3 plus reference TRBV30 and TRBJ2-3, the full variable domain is SQTIHQWPATLVQPVGSPLSLECTVEGTSNPNLYWYRQAAGRGLQLLFYSVGIGQISSEVPQNLSASRPQDRQFILSSKKLLLSDSGFYLCAWSVGGTLYTDTQYFGPGTRLTVL.

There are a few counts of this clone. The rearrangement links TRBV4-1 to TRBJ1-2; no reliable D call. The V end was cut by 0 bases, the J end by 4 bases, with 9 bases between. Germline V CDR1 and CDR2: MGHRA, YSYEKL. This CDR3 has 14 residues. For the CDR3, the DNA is TGCGCCAGCAGCCAAGATCATTCCTTCTATGGCTACACCTTC. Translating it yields CASSQDHSFYGYTF.

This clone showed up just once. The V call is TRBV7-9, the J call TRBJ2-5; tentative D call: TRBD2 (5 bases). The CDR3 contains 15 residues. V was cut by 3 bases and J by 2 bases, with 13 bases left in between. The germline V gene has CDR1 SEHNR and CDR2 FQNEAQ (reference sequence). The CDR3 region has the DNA TGTGCCAGCAGCTTGTCCGGACTGTCTCAAGAGACCCAGTACTTC. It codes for CASSLSGLSQETQYF.

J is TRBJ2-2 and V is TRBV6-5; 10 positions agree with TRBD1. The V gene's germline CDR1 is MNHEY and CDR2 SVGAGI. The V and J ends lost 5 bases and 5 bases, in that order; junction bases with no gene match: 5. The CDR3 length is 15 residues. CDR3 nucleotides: TGTGCCAGCAGTAGGACAGGGGGATGGACCGGGGAGCTGTTTTTT. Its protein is CASSRTGGWTGELFF.

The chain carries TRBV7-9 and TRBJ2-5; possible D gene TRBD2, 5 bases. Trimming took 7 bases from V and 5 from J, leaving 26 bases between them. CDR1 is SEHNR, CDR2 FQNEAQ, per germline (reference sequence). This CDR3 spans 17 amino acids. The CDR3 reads CASTPGLSAEAWETQYF. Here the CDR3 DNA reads TGTGCCAGCACCCCGGGATTGAGTGCCGAAGCCTGGGAGACCCAGTACTTC.

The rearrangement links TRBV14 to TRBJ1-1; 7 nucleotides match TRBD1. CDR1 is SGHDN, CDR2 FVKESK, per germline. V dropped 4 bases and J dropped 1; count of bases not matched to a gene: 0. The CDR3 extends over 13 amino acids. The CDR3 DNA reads TGTGCCAGCAGCCGACAGGGGAACACTGAAGCTTTCTTT. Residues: CASSRQGNTEAFF.

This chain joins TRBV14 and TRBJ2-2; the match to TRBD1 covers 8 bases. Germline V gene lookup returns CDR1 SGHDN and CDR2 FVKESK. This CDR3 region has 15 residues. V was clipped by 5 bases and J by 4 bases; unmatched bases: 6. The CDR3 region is CASSFRQGITGELFF. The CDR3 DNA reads TGTGCCAGCAGCTTCCGACAGGGGATCACCGGGGAGCTGTTTTTT. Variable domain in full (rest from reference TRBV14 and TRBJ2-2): EAGVTQFPSHSVIEKGQTVTLRCDPISGHDNLYWYRRVMGKEIKFLLHFVKESKQDESGMPNNRFLAERTGGTYSTLKVQPAELEDSGVYFCASSFRQGITGELFFGEGSRLTVL.

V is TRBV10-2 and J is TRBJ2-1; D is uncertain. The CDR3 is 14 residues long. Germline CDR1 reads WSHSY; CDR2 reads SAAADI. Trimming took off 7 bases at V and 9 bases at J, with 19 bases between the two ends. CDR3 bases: TGCGCCAGCACATCGGACCCGACTTACGCTGAGCAGTTCTTC. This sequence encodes CASTSDPTYAEQFF.

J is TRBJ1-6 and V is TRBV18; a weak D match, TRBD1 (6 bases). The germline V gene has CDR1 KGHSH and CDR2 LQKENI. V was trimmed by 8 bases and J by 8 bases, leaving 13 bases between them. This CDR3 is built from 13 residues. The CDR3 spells CASVWDTDSPLHF. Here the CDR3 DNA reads TGTGCCAGCGTTTGGGACACAGATTCACCCCTCCACTTT. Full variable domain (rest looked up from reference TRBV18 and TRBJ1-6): NAGVMQNPRHLVRRRGQEARLRCSPMKGHSHVYWYRQLPEEGLKFMVYLQKENIIDESGMPKERFSAEFPKEGPSILRIQQVVRGDSAAYFCASVWDTDSPLHFGNGTRLTVT.

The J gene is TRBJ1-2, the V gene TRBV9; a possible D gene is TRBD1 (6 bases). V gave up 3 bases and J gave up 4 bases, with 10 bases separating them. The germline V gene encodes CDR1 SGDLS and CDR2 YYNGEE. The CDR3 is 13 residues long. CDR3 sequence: CASSDTGLYGYTF. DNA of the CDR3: TGTGCCAGCAGCGATACAGGGCTCTATGGCTACACCTTC.

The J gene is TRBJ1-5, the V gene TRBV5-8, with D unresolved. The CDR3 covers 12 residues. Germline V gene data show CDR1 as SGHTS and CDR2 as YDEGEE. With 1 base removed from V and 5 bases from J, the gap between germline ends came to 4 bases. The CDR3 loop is CASSLRDQPQHF. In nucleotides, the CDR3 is TGTGCCAGCAGCTTGCGGGATCAGCCCCAGCATTTT. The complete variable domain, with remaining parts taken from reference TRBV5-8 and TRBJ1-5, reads EAGVTQSPTHLIKTRGQQATLRCSPISGHTSVYWYQQALGLGLQFLLWYDEGEERNRGNFPPRFSGRQFPNYSSELNVNALELEDSALYLCASSLRDQPQHFGDGTRLSIL.

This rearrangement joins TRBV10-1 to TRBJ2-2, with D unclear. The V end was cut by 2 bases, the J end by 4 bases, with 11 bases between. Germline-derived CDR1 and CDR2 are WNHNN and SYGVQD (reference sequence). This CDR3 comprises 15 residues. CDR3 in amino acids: CASSEGLWGTGELFF. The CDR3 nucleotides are TGCGCCAGCAGTGAGGGCCTCTGGGGCACCGGGGAGCTGTTTTTT.

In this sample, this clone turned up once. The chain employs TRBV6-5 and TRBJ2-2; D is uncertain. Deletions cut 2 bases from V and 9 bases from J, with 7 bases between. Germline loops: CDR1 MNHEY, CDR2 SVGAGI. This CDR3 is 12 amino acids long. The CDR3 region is CASSYGKRELFF. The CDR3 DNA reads TGTGCCAGCAGTTACGGCAAAAGGGAGCTGTTTTTT.

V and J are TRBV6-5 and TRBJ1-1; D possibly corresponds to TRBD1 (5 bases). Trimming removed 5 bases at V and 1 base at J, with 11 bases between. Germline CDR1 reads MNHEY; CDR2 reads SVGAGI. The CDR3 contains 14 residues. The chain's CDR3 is CASSLPGPNTEAFF. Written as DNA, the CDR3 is TGTGCCAGCAGTCTCCCAGGGCCGAACACTGAAGCTTTCTTT.

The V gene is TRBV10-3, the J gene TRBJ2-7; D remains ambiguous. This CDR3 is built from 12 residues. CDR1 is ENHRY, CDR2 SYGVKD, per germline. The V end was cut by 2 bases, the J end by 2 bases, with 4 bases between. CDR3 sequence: CAISEKAYEQYF. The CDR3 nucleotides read TGTGCCATCAGTGAGAAAGCCTACGAGCAGTACTTC.

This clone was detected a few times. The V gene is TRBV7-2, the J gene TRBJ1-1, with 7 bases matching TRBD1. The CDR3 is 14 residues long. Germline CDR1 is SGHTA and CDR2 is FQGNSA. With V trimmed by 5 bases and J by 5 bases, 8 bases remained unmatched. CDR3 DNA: TGTGCCAGCAGCCCGGAGGGGGCGCGAACTGAAGCTTTCTTT. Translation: CASSPEGARTEAFF. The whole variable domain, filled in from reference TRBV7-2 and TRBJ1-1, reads GAGVSQSPSNKVTEKGKDVELRCDPISGHTALYWYRQSLGQGLEFLIYFQGNSAPDKSGLPSDRFSAERTGGSVSTLTIQRTQQEDSAVYLCASSPEGARTEAFFGQGTRLTVV.

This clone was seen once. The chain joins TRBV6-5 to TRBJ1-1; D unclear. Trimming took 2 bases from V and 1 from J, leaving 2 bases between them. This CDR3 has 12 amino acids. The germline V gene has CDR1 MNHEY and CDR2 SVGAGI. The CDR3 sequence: CASSYQNTEAFF. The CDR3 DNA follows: TGTGCCAGCAGTTACCAGAACACTGAAGCTTTCTTT.

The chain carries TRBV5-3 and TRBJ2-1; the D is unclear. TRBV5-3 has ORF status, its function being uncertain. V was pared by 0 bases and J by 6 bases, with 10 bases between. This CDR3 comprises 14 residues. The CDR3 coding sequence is TGTGCCAGAAGCTTGGTGGGCTTACGCAATGAGCAGTTCTTC. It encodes CARSLVGLRNEQFF.